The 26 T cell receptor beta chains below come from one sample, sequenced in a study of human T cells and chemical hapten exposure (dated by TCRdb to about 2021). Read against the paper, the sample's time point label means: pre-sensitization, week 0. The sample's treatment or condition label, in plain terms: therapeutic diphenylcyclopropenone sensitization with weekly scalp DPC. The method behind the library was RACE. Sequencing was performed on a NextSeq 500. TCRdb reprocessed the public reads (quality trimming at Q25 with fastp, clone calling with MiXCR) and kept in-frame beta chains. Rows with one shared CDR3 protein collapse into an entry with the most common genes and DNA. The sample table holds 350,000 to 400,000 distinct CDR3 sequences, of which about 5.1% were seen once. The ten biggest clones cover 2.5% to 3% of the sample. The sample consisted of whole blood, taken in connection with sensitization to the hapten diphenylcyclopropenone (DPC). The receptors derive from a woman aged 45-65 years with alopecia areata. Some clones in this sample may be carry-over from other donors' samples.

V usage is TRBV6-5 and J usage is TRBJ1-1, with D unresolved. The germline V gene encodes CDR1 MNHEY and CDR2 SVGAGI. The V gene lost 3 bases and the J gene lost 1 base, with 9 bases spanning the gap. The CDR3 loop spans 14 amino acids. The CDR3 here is CASSYSFRNTEAFF. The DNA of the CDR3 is TGTGCCAGCAGTTATAGCTTTAGGAACACTGAAGCTTTCTTT.

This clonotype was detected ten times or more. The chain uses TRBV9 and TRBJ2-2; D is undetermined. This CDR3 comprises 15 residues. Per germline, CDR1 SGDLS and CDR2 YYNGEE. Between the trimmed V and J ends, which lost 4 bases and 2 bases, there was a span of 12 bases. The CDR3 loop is CASSRRDTNTGELFF. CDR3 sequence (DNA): TGTGCCAGCAGCCGGCGAGACACCAACACCGGGGAGCTGTTTTTT.

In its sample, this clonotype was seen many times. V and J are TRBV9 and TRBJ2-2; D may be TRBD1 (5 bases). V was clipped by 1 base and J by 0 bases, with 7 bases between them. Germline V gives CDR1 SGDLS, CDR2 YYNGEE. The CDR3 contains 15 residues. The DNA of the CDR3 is TGTGCCAGCAGCGTATCCAGGGCGAACACCGGGGAGCTGTTTTTT. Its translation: CASSVSRANTGELFF.

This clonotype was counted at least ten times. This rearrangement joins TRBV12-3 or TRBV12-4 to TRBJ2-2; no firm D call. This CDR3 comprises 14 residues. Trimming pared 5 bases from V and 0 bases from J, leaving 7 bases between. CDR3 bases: TGTGCCAGCAGTCCCAATCCGAACACCGGGGAGCTGTTTTTT. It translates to CASSPNPNTGELFF.

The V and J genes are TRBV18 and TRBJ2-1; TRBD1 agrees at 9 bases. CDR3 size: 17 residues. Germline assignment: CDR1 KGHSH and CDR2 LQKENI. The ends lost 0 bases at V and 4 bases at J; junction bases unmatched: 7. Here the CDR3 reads CASSPPPRDRVYNEQFF. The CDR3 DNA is TGTGCCAGCTCACCACCTCCGAGGGACAGGGTTTACAATGAGCAGTTCTTC. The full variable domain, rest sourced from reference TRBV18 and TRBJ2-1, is NAGVMQNPRHLVRRRGQEARLRCSPMKGHSHVYWYRQLPEEGLKFMVYLQKENIIDESGMPKERFSAEFPKEGPSILRIQQVVRGDSAAYFCASSPPPRDRVYNEQFFGPGTRLTVL.

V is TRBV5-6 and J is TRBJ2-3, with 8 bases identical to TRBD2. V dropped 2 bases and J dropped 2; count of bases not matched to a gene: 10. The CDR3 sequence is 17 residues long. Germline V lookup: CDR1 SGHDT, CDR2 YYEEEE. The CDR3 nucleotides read TGTGCCAGCAGCTTCCTGACTAGCGAGAGATCCACAGATACGCAGTATTTT. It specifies CASSFLTSERSTDTQYF.

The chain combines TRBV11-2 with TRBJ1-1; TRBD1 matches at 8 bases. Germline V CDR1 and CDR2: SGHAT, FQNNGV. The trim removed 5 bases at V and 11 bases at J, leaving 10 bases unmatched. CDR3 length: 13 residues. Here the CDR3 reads CASSPGQGPRAFF. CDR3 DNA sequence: TGTGCCAGCAGCCCCGGACAGGGTCCACGGGCTTTCTTT.

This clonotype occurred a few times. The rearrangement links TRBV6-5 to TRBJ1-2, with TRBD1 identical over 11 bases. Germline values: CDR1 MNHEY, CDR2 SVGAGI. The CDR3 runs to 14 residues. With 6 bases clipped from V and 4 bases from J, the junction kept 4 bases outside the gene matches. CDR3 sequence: CASRWTGGAYGYTF. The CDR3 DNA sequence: TGTGCCAGCAGGTGGACAGGGGGCGCCTATGGCTACACCTTC.

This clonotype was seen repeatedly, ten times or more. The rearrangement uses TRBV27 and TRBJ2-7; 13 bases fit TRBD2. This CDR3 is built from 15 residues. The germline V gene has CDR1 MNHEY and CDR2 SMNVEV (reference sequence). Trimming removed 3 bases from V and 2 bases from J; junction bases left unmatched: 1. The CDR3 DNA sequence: TGTGCCAGCAGTTTCACTAGCGGGAGGGCCTACGAGCAGTACTTC. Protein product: CASSFTSGRAYEQYF.

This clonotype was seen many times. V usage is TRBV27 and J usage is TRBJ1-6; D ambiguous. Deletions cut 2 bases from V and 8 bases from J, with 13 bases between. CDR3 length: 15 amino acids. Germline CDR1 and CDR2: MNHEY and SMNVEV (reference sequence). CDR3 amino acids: CASSLGRAGYSPLHF. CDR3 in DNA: TGTGCCAGCAGTTTAGGGCGGGCGGGGTATTCACCCCTCCACTTT.

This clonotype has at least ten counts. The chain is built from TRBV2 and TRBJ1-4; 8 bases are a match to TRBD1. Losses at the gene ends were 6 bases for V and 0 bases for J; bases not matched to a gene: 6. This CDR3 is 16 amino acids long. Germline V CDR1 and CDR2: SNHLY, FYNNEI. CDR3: CASSRTQGATNEKLFF. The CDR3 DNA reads TGTGCCAGCAGCAGGACACAGGGGGCAACTAATGAAAAACTGTTTTTT.

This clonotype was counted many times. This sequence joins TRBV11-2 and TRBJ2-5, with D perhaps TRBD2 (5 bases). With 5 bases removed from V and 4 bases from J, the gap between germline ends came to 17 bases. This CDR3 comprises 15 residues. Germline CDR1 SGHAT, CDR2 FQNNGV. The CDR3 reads CASSPGSGAAETQYF. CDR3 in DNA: TGTGCCAGCAGCCCCGGATCCGGAGCGGCAGAGACCCAGTACTTC.

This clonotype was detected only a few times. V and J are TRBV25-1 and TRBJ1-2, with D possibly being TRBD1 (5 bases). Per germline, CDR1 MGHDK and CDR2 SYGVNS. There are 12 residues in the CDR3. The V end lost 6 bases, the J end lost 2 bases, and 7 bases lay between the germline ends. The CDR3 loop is CASSRQNYGYTF. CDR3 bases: TGTGCCAGCAGCCGACAGAACTATGGCTACACCTTC.

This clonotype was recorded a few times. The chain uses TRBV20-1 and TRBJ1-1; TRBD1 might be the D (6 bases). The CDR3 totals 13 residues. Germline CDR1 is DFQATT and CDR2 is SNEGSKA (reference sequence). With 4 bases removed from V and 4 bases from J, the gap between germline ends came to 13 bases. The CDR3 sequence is CSAIQGKGTEAFF. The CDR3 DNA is TGCAGTGCTATCCAGGGGAAGGGCACTGAAGCTTTCTTT.

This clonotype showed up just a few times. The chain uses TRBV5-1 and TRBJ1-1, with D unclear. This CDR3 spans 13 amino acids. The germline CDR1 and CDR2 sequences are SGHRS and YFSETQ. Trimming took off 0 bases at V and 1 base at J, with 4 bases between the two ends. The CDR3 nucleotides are TGCGCCAGCAGCTTGGCAGCGAACACTGAAGCTTTCTTT. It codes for CASSLAANTEAFF.

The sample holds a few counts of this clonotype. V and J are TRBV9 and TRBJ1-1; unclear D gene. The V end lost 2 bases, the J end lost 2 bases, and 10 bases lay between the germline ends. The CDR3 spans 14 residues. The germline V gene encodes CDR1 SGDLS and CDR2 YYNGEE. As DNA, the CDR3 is TGTGCCAGCAGCGTCGACGGTGCCAACACTGAAGCTTTCTTT. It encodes CASSVDGANTEAFF.

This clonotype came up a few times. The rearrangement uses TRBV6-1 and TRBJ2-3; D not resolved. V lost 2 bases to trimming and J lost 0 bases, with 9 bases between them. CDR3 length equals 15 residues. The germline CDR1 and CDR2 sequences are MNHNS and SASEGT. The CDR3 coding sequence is TGTGCCAGCAGTGAAAATACCCCTAGCACAGATACGCAGTATTTT. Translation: CASSENTPSTDTQYF.

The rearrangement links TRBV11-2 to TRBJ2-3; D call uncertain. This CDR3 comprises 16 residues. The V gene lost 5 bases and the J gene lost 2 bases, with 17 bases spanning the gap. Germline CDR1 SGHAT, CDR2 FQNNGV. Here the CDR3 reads CASSVLEPPSTDTQYF. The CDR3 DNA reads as TGTGCCAGCAGCGTCCTCGAGCCGCCGTCCACAGATACGCAGTATTTT.

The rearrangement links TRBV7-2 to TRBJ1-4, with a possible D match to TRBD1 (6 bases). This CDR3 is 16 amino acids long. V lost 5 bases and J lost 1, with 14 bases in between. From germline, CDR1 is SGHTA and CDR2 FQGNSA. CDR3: CASSKQRQETNEKLFF. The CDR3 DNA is TGTGCCAGCAGCAAACAAAGACAGGAAACTAATGAAAAACTGTTTTTT.

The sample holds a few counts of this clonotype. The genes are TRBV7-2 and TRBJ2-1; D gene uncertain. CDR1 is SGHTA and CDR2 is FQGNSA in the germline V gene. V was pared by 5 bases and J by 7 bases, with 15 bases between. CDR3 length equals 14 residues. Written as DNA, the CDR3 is TGTGCCAGCAGCCCGCTTGACCACTTTAATGAGCAGTTCTTC. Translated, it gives CASSPLDHFNEQFF.

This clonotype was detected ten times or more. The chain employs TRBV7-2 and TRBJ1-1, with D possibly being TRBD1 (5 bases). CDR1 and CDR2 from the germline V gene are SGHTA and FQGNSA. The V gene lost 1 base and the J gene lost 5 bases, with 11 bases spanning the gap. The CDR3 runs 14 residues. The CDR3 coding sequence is TGTGCCAGCAGCTTAGAGGGCAGGGAGACTGAAGCTTTCTTT. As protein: CASSLEGRETEAFF.

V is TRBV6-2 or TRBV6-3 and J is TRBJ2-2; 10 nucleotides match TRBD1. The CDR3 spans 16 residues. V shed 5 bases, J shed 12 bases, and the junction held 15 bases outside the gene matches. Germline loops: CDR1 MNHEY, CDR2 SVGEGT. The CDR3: CASSDAGTGDRGQLFF. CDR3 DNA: TGTGCCAGCAGTGACGCCGGGACAGGGGATAGGGGCCAGCTGTTTTTT.

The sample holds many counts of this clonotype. The CDR3 sequence is CSVGLSSNQPQHF. CDR3 nucleotides: TGCAGCGTTGGTTTATCTAGCAATCAGCCCCAGCATTTT. V is TRBV29-1 and J is TRBJ1-5, with D unresolved. Per the germline V gene, CDR1 is SQVTM and CDR2 is ANQGSEA. Trimming removed 4 bases from V and 0 bases from J, with 7 bases in between. The CDR3 is 13 amino acids.

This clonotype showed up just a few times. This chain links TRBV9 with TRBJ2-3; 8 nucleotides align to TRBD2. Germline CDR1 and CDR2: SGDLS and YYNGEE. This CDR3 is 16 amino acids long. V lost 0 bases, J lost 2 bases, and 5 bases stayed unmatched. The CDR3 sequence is CASSVAGGGSTDTQYF. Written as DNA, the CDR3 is TGTGCCAGCAGCGTAGCGGGGGGGGGCTCCACAGATACGCAGTATTTT.

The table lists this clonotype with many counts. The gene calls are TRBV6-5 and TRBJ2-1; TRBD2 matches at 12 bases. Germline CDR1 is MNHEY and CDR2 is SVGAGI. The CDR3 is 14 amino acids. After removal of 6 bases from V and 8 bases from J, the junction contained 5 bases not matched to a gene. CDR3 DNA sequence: TGTGCCAGCAGGACTAGCGGGGGTCCAGATGAGCAGTTCTTC. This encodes CASRTSGGPDEQFF.

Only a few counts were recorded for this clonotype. Here the CDR3 reads CASSSPREATDTQYF. DNA for the CDR3: TGTGCCAGCAGCTCGCCCAGGGAGGCCACAGATACGCAGTATTTT. V usage is TRBV5-6 and J usage is TRBJ2-3; the D gene is possibly TRBD2 (6 bases). The CDR3 loop spans 15 amino acids. Trimming cost V 3 bases and J 2 bases, with 13 bases left between them. The germline V gene has CDR1 SGHDT and CDR2 YYEEEE.